These 4 T cell receptor beta chains were sequenced from one sample in a study of cytomegalovirus exposure and HLA in healthy donors. Primers: 60 Vbeta forward and 13 Jbeta reverse. Clones were sequenced by immunoSEQ multiplex PCR, and TCRdb holds only the in-frame ones, with some missing. Its clone listing holds approximately 110,000 clones. Sequencing was carried out using PBMCs. The receptor source for this set is a man aged 35 to 55 in good health and CMV-seropositive.

The chain recombines TRBV28 with TRBJ2-7; D is possibly TRBD1 (6 bases). CDR3 size: 11 residues. Germline V gives CDR1 MDHEN, CDR2 SYDVKM. Trimming took off 8 bases at V and 7 bases at J, with 12 bases between the two ends. CDR3 DNA: TGTGCCAGCTTAGGACAGTGGGAGCAGTACTTC. Residues: CASLGQWEQYF.

V gene TRBV9 combines with J gene TRBJ2-1; 9 nucleotides align to TRBD2. This CDR3 is 15 amino acids long. V lost 6 bases, J lost 7 bases, and 11 bases stayed unmatched. Per germline, CDR1 SGDLS and CDR2 YYNGEE. CDR3 in DNA: TGTGCCAGCACGGTGCGGGAGGGTGTTGCGAATGAGCAGTTCTTC. Translation: CASTVREGVANEQFF.

The CDR3, as DNA: TGCGCCAGCAGCTTGGCGGGGGGGCAGGGAGGGGCCAACGTCCTGACTTTC. It translates to CASSLAGGQGGANVLTF. The rearrangement links TRBV5-1 to TRBJ2-6; 8 nucleotides line up with TRBD2. V lost 0 bases, J lost 4 bases, and 6 bases stayed unmatched. The CDR3 covers 17 residues. Germline V CDR1 and CDR2: SGHRS, YFSETQ.

The rearrangement links TRBV5-1 to TRBJ2-3; 11 bases match TRBD1. The CDR3 sequence is 16 residues long. Germline V gene sequence: CDR1 SGHRS, CDR2 YFSETQ. Trimming removed 2 bases from V and 5 bases from J; junction bases left unmatched: 7. The CDR3 here is CASSFSGQGAKDTQYF. The CDR3 coding sequence is TGCGCCAGCAGCTTCTCAGGACAGGGGGCAAAAGATACGCAGTATTTT.